Sequencing of this T cell receptor beta chain was carried out in a study of T cell responses to AZD1222 COVID-19 vaccine. This table comes from immunoSEQ multiplex PCR, and its TCRdb copy is limited to in-frame clones, with some not included. The data show 75,000 to 95,000 clones, around 93% seen once. V was pared by 1 base and J by 4 bases, with 11 bases between. The CDR3 loop spans 14 amino acids. Per germline, CDR1 SGHRS and CDR2 YFSETQ. The chain carries TRBV5-1 and TRBJ1-1, with a weak D call TRBD1 (5 bases). The sample here was peripheral blood, taken 28 days after the second AZD1222 dose. This TCR was sampled from an adult who received the AZD1222 COVID-19 vaccine. DNA for the CDR3: TGCGCCAGCAGCTTGATGGGGGTCGGCACTGAAGCTTTCTTT. Amino acids: CASSLMGVGTEAFF. The full variable domain, with the rest looked up from reference TRBV5-1 and TRBJ1-1, is KAGVTQTPRYLIKTRGQQVTLSCSPISGHRSVSWYQQTPGQGLQFLFEYFSETQRNKGNFPGRFSGRQFSNSRSEMNVSTLELGDSALYLCASSLMGVGTEAFFGQGTRLTVV.